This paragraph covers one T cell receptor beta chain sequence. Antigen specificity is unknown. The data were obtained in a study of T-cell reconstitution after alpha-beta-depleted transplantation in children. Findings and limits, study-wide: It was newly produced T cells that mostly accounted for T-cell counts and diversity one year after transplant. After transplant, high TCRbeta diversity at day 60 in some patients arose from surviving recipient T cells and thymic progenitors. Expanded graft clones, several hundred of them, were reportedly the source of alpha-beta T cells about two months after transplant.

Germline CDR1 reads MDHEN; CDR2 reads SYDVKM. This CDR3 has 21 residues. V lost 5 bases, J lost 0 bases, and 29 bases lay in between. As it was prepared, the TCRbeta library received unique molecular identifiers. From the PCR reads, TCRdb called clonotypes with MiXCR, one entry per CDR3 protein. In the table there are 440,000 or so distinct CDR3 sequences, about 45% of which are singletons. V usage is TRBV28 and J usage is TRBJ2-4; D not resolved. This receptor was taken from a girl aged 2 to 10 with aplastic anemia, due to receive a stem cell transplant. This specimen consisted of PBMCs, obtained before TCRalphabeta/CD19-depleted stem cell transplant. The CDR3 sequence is CASSPFRRFVASELAKNIQYF. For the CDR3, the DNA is TGTGCCAGCAGTCCCTTTAGAAGGTTTGTGGCGTCAGAACTAGCCAAAAACATTCAGTACTTC.